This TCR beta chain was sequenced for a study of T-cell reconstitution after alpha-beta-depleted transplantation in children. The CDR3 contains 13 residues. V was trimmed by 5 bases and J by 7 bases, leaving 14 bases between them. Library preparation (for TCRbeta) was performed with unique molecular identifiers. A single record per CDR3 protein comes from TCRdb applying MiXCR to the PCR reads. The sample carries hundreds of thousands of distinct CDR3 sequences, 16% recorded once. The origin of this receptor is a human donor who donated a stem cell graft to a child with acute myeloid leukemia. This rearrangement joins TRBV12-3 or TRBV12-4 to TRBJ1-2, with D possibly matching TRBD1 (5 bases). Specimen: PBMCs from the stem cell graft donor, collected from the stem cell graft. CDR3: CASSTDSPRGYTF. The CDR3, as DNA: TGTGCCAGCAGTACCGACAGTCCTCGTGGCTACACCTTC.